The 19 T cell receptor beta chains presented below share a single source sample, sequenced in a study of blood T cell repertoires in COVID-19. The table came from immunoSEQ multiplex PCR; TCRdb's copy has only in-frame clones and leaves some out. Counted here are more than 150,000 clones, around 90% occurring once; the ten biggest clones make up 6.5% to 8.5%. Sequencing was done on a sample of peripheral blood. These receptor sequences come from a man aged 40-50 years with acute or convalescent COVID-19.

The J gene is TRBJ1-5, the V gene TRBV5-1; TRBD1 is a possible D gene (5 bases). Germline V gene lookup returns CDR1 SGHRS and CDR2 YFSETQ. This CDR3 region has 15 residues. V was cut by 3 bases and J by 5 bases, with 15 bases left in between. CDR3 DNA: TGCGCCAGCAGCTGGGGCGGGGTCGAGCATCAGCCCCAGCATTTT. It yields the protein CASSWGGVEHQPQHF.

The DNA for the CDR3 is TGTGCCAGCAGTTACTCACCGGGACAGGGGGCGACCGGGGAGCTGTTTTTT. Translated: CASSYSPGQGATGELFF. The chain couples TRBV6-2 or TRBV6-3 to TRBJ2-2; 12 nucleotides line up with TRBD1. V trimming: 0 bases; J trimming: 5 bases; junction bases outside the gene matches: 4. This CDR3 region has 17 residues. Germline CDR1 MNHEY, CDR2 SVGEGT.

The genes are TRBV28 and TRBJ1-5, with a tentative D call TRBD1 (5 bases). The CDR3 extends over 15 amino acids. V was cut by 4 bases and J by 4 bases, with 14 bases left in between. Germline V gene data show CDR1 as MDHEN and CDR2 as SYDVKM. This CDR3 is CASSSRTYPNQPQHF. CDR3 sequence (DNA): TGTGCCAGCAGTTCCCGGACATACCCAAATCAGCCCCAGCATTTT.

The rearrangement links TRBV19 to TRBJ1-1; D uncertain. Germline CDR1 and CDR2: LNHDA and SQIVND (reference sequence). V lost 7 bases and J 2 bases, leaving 11 bases between the germline ends. CDR3 length equals 13 residues. CDR3 nucleotides: TGTGCCAGTATAGAGGGATACAACACTGAAGCTTTCTTT. Its protein product is CASIEGYNTEAFF.

This chain links TRBV19 with TRBJ1-5; weak D call: TRBD1 (5 bases). V was cut by 3 bases and J by 5 bases, with 23 bases left in between. CDR3 length equals 18 residues. Germline V CDR1 and CDR2: LNHDA, SQIVND (reference sequence). CDR3 in DNA: TGTGCCAGTAGTATGGGGAGCGGGCTGGCGGGGGTGTATCAGCCCCAGCATTTT. Its protein product is CASSMGSGLAGVYQPQHF.

The rearrangement links TRBV10-3 to TRBJ2-3, with D possibly being TRBD1 (6 bases). V gave up 1 base and J gave up 4 bases, with 15 bases separating them. Germline V gives CDR1 ENHRY, CDR2 SYGVKD. The CDR3 contains 16 residues. The CDR3 loop reads CAISELGARPPDTQYF. The CDR3, as DNA: TGTGCCATCAGTGAGTTGGGGGCGCGCCCCCCAGATACGCAGTATTTT.

The chain combines TRBV7-3 with TRBJ2-3; 7 positions agree with TRBD2. Germline values: CDR1 SGHTA, CDR2 FQGTGA. The CDR3 is 16 residues long. V trimming: 0 bases; J trimming: 0 bases; junction bases outside the gene matches: 3. The CDR3 spells CASSLTGSGSTDTQYF. The CDR3 DNA reads TGTGCCAGCAGCTTAACTGGTAGCGGGAGCACAGATACGCAGTATTTT.

This chain links TRBV10-2 with TRBJ2-5; 13 bases are shared with TRBD2. The germline V gene encodes CDR1 WSHSY and CDR2 SAAADI. V was clipped by 6 bases and J by 5 bases; unmatched bases: 12. The CDR3 covers 17 residues. Here the CDR3 DNA reads TGCGCCAGCAGGCGTCCTACGACTAGCGGGGGGCCGGAGACCCAGTACTTC. Translation: CASRRPTTSGGPETQYF.

The chain uses TRBV6-5 and TRBJ2-3; the D gene is possibly TRBD2 (5 bases). Germline V gene sequence: CDR1 MNHEY, CDR2 SVGAGI. The CDR3 is 15 residues long. V was clipped by 5 bases and J by 4 bases, with 16 bases between them. CDR3 sequence: CASSLSKGLPDTQYF. CDR3 coding DNA: TGTGCCAGCAGTCTATCCAAAGGACTGCCAGATACGCAGTATTTT.

V usage is TRBV11-2 and J usage is TRBJ2-3; TRBD2 matches 13 bases. Germline CDR1 reads SGHAT; CDR2 reads FQNNGV. The CDR3 runs to 17 residues. J lost 6 bases, V lost 3 bases, and 9 bases had no gene match. The CDR3 is CASSFPTSGGIIDTQYF. The CDR3 DNA follows: TGTGCCAGCAGCTTCCCGACTAGCGGGGGGATCATCGATACGCAGTATTTT.

CDR3 sequence: CASSRAWEYSNQPQHF. The CDR3, as DNA: TGTGCCAGTAGTAGAGCGTGGGAGTATAGCAATCAGCCCCAGCATTTT. The rearrangement links TRBV19 to TRBJ1-5; no firm D call. V was cut by 4 bases and J by 0 bases, with 13 bases left in between. The CDR3 length is 16 residues. Germline CDR1 and CDR2: LNHDA and SQIVND (reference sequence).

The chain couples TRBV9 to TRBJ2-1; 7 bases are a match to TRBD2. Unmatched junction bases numbered 8, after V lost 0 bases and J lost 2 bases. The CDR3 is made up of 17 amino acids. Germline loops: CDR1 SGDLS, CDR2 YYNGEE. CDR3 region: CASSVAASGRTYNEQFF. CDR3 bases: TGTGCCAGCAGCGTAGCTGCTAGCGGCCGCACCTACAATGAGCAGTTCTTC.

The gene calls are TRBV30 and TRBJ1-3; D not resolved. V lost 3 bases and J lost 4, with 7 bases in between. The germline gives CDR1 GTSNPN, CDR2 SVGIG (reference sequence). The CDR3 spans 12 residues. CDR3 nucleotides: TGTGCCTGGAGGGAGCCCGGAAACACCATATATTTT. Its protein product is CAWREPGNTIYF.

The gene calls are TRBV18 and TRBJ1-5; TRBD1 is a possible D gene (5 bases). The germline V and J ends were trimmed by 0 bases and 3 bases, with 6 bases remaining between them. Germline loops: CDR1 KGHSH, CDR2 LQKENI. CDR3 length equals 14 residues. CDR3 amino acids: CASSPPQDNQPQHF. The CDR3 DNA follows: TGTGCCAGCTCACCACCACAGGACAATCAGCCCCAGCATTTT.

The V and J genes are TRBV21-1 and TRBJ2-1; TRBD1, the table's D call, was not compared with the DNA. TRBV21-1 is a documented pseudogene. The CDR3 loop spans 22 amino acids. The CDR3 loop is CASSKLGNTPGQGGSSYNEQFF. The CDR3 DNA sequence: TGTGCCAGCAGCAAACTTGGGAATACTCCGGGACAGGGGGGGAGCTCCTACAATGAGCAGTTCTTC.

The chain recombines TRBV7-3 with TRBJ1-1; D perhaps matches TRBD1 (6 bases). V shed 5 bases and J shed 6 bases, with 13 bases lying between them. Germline V gene lookup returns CDR1 SGHTA and CDR2 FQGTGA. The length of the CDR3 is 13 residues. CDR3 coding DNA: TGTGCCAGCAGCCCCGACAGGACCTCTGAAGCTTTCTTT. Translation: CASSPDRTSEAFF.

V usage is TRBV5-1 and J usage is TRBJ1-5; 10 nucleotides match TRBD1. The CDR3 is 13 residues long. The V gene end was trimmed by 4 bases and the J gene end by 6 bases; junction bases not matched to a gene: 1. Germline CDR1 and CDR2: SGHRS and YFSETQ. The CDR3 DNA is TGCGCCAGCAGCGGGGACAGGGGTCAGCCCCAGCATTTT. It is translated as CASSGDRGQPQHF.

The gene calls are TRBV27 and TRBJ1-2; D gene ambiguous. The CDR3 has 13 residues. V gave up 6 bases and J gave up 5 bases, with 13 bases separating them. Germline V gives CDR1 MNHEY, CDR2 SMNVEV (reference sequence). The CDR3 DNA reads TGTGCCAGCAGCCGATCAGATTTTTATGGCTACACCTTC. Translation gives CASSRSDFYGYTF.

This chain links TRBV28 with TRBJ2-4; D is possibly TRBD2 (5 bases). Trimming shortened V by 3 bases and J by 3 bases, and 18 bases separated the two germline ends. CDR3 length: 17 amino acids. The germline CDR1 and CDR2 sequences are MDHEN and SYDVKM. The CDR3 bases are TGTGCCAGCAGTTTCGAGATACTAGATTTAGGCAAAAACATTCAGTACTTC. Its protein is CASSFEILDLGKNIQYF.